Below, 23 T cell receptor beta chains from the same sample are listed, as sequenced in a study of cytomegalovirus exposure and HLA in healthy donors. The PCR made use of 60 Vbeta and 13 Jbeta primers. Profiling relied on immunoSEQ multiplex PCR, and the TCRdb table lists in-frame clones only, not all of them. Recorded for this sample: tens of thousands of clones. The sample consisted of PBMCs. These TCRs come from a man between 18 and 35 years old in good health and CMV-seropositive.

The rearrangement links TRBV5-4 to TRBJ2-2; D remains unclear. This CDR3 is built from 15 residues. The germline V and J ends were trimmed by 5 bases and 0 bases, with 11 bases remaining between them. Germline loops: CDR1 SGHNT, CDR2 YYREEE (reference sequence). DNA for the CDR3: TGTGCCAGCAGTGCCACGCAGTCGAACACCGGGGAGCTGTTTTTT. Translating gives CASSATQSNTGELFF.

The J gene is TRBJ2-7, the V gene TRBV15, with 11 bases that match TRBD2. The CDR3 consists of 14 residues. The J segment lost 12 bases and the V segment lost 4 bases, leaving 11 bases of the junction unmatched. Germline CDR1 reads LNHNV; CDR2 reads YYDKDF (reference sequence). In DNA, the CDR3 is TGTGCCACCAGCATTCCGGGACTAGCGGAATCAGTGTACTTC. Its protein is CATSIPGLAESVYF.

The chain links TRBV19 to TRBJ2-7, with D maybe TRBD1 (6 bases). Germline values: CDR1 LNHDA, CDR2 SQIVND (reference sequence). This CDR3 contains 15 residues. V lost 4 bases to trimming and J lost 2 bases, with 15 bases between them. This CDR3 reads CASSSDRSAAYEQYF. In DNA form, the CDR3 reads TGTGCCAGTAGTAGCGACAGGAGTGCAGCCTACGAGCAGTACTTC.

The rearrangement uses TRBV18 and TRBJ1-1, with D possibly matching TRBD1 (6 bases). The CDR3 covers 14 residues. V gave up 4 bases and J gave up 1 base, with 10 bases separating them. CDR1 and CDR2 from the germline V gene are KGHSH and LQKENI. CDR3 residues: CASSRRDKNTEAFF. DNA for the CDR3: TGTGCCAGCTCACGAAGGGACAAGAACACTGAAGCTTTCTTT.

This chain links TRBV6-5 with TRBJ1-2; D is perhaps TRBD1 (6 bases). The germline CDR1 and CDR2 sequences are MNHEY and SVGAGI. This CDR3 has 16 residues. Between the trimmed V and J ends, which lost 2 bases and 4 bases, there was a span of 17 bases. CDR3 sequence: CASSYTAPTGSYGYTF. DNA for the CDR3: TGTGCCAGCAGTTACACTGCTCCGACAGGATCCTATGGCTACACCTTC.

The gene calls are TRBV28 and TRBJ1-2; tentatively, D is TRBD1 (5 bases). Trimming pared 4 bases from V and 2 bases from J, leaving 23 bases between. CDR1 and CDR2 (germline): MDHEN, SYDVKM. This CDR3 is 18 amino acids long. CDR3 nucleotide sequence: TGTGCCAGCAGTTCGGCAGGGCGCCGTATAAAGAAGAACTATGGCTACACCTTC. It translates to CASSSAGRRIKKNYGYTF.

The chain carries TRBV2 and TRBJ2-3, with D possibly matching TRBD2 (5 bases). This CDR3 is 13 amino acids long. Trimming shortened V by 6 bases and J by 6 bases, and 13 bases separated the two germline ends. Germline-derived CDR1 and CDR2 are SNHLY and FYNNEI. The CDR3 nucleotides are TGTGCCAGCAGCGGACGAAGGGAGGATACGCAGTATTTT. Amino acid sequence: CASSGRREDTQYF.

The chain carries TRBV9 and TRBJ2-5; TRBD1 aligns across 10 bases. The CDR3 covers 16 residues. CDR1 is SGDLS and CDR2 is YYNGEE in the germline V gene. J was trimmed by 5 bases and V by 1 base; bases with no gene match: 8. The CDR3 here is CASSVSSTGGAETQYF. The CDR3 DNA sequence: TGTGCCAGCAGCGTAAGCTCGACAGGGGGCGCGGAGACCCAGTACTTC.

In nucleotides, the CDR3 is TGCGCCAGCAGCTTGGATGGCGGGGGGGCCCGAAATGAGCAGTTCTTC. It codes for CASSLDGGGARNEQFF. V usage is TRBV5-1 and J usage is TRBJ2-1, with 9 bases lining up with TRBD2. The junction had 8 bases not matched to a gene; V was cut back by 0 bases and J by 7 bases. The CDR3 extends over 16 amino acids. Per the germline V gene, CDR1 is SGHRS and CDR2 is YFSETQ.

V and J are TRBV6-1 and TRBJ2-5, with a tentative D call TRBD1 (5 bases). V was clipped by 5 bases and J by 5 bases, with 6 bases between them. The V gene's germline CDR1 is MNHNS and CDR2 SASEGT. This CDR3 region has 11 residues. The CDR3 spells CASSYRETQYF. DNA for the CDR3: TGTGCCAGCAGTTACAGGGAGACCCAGTACTTC.

V usage is TRBV12-5 and J usage is TRBJ2-5; 10 nucleotides align to TRBD1. Germline CDR1 is LGHNT and CDR2 is FRNRAP. This CDR3 is 13 amino acids long. V gave up 5 bases and J gave up 5 bases; unmatched junction bases: 2. The CDR3 bases are TGTGCTAGTGGTACGGGACAGGGGGAGACCCAGTACTTC. As protein: CASGTGQGETQYF.

This chain uses TRBV11-2 with TRBJ2-7; D remains ambiguous. The CDR3 extends over 12 amino acids. Between the trimmed V and J ends, which lost 6 bases and 4 bases, there was a span of 10 bases. Looked up from germline, CDR1 is SGHAT and CDR2 is FQNNGV. CDR3: CASSPPGYEQYF. As DNA, the CDR3 is TGTGCCAGCAGTCCCCCCGGGTACGAGCAGTACTTC. Variable domain in full (rest from reference TRBV11-2 and TRBJ2-7): EAGVAQSPRYKIIEKRQSVAFWCNPISGHATLYWYQQILGQGPKLLIQFQNNGVVDDSQLPKDRFSAERLKGVDSTLKIQPAKLEDSAVYLCASSPPGYEQYFGPGTRLTVT.

The chain combines TRBV7-9 with TRBJ2-7, with D unclear. The CDR3 totals 11 residues. V lost 5 bases to trimming and J lost 6 bases, with 8 bases between them. Germline-derived CDR1 and CDR2 are SEHNR and FQNEAQ (reference sequence). In DNA, the CDR3 is TGTGCCAGCAGCACGATGAGCGAGCAGTACTTC. Amino acids: CASSTMSEQYF.

The rearrangement links TRBV7-9 to TRBJ2-1, with 10 bases that match TRBD2. Germline assignment: CDR1 SEHNR and CDR2 FQNEAQ (reference sequence). The junction had 9 bases not matched to a gene; V was cut back by 10 bases and J by 9 bases. The CDR3 is made up of 13 amino acids. For the CDR3, the DNA is TGTGCCACCGGTATAGCGGGAGGTATTGAGCAGTTCTTC. Translated: CATGIAGGIEQFF.

The chain links TRBV6-1 to TRBJ2-7; 9 bases fit TRBD1. CDR1 is MNHNS and CDR2 is SASEGT in the germline V gene. CDR3 length equals 15 residues. Losses at the gene ends were 7 bases for V and 1 base for J; bases not matched to a gene: 8. Here the CDR3 DNA reads TGTGCCAGCATGAACCGGGACAGGGCTTCCTACGAGCAGTACTTC. Residues: CASMNRDRASYEQYF.

V usage is TRBV19 and J usage is TRBJ2-1, with 7 bases fitting TRBD2. V trimming: 3 bases; J trimming: 6 bases; junction bases outside the gene matches: 5. CDR1 is LNHDA, CDR2 SQIVND, per germline (reference sequence). This CDR3 is 14 amino acids long. The CDR3, as DNA: TGTGCCAGTAGTATCGCGGGAGTAGGCAATGAGCAGTTCTTC. It yields the protein CASSIAGVGNEQFF. Full variable domain (remainder filled in from reference TRBV19 and TRBJ2-1): DGGITQSPKYLFRKEGQNVTLSCEQNLNHDAMYWYRQDPGQGLRLIYYSQIVNDFQKGDIAEGYSVSREKKESFPLTVTSAQKNPTAFYLCASSIAGVGNEQFFGPGTRLTVL.

V gene TRBV5-1 combines with J gene TRBJ1-2; 8 nucleotides line up with TRBD1. CDR1 and CDR2 from the germline V gene are SGHRS and YFSETQ. V was clipped by 3 bases and J by 8 bases; unmatched bases: 6. CDR3 size: 13 residues. This CDR3 reads CASSSRQGLGYTF. Here the CDR3 DNA reads TGCGCCAGCAGCTCGAGACAGGGGTTAGGCTACACCTTC. Looking up the rest from reference TRBV5-1 and TRBJ1-2 gives the full variable domain: KAGVTQTPRYLIKTRGQQVTLSCSPISGHRSVSWYQQTPGQGLQFLFEYFSETQRNKGNFPGRFSGRQFSNSRSEMNVSTLELGDSALYLCASSSRQGLGYTFGSGTRLTVV.

The V call is TRBV10-1, the J call TRBJ1-2; D perhaps matches TRBD1 (5 bases). The V end lost 6 bases, the J end lost 0 bases, and 14 bases lay between the germline ends. Germline V gene lookup returns CDR1 WNHNN and CDR2 SYGVQD (reference sequence). The CDR3 covers 15 residues. The CDR3 here is CASSPRRDPNYGYTF. DNA of the CDR3: TGCGCCAGCAGCCCGAGGAGGGACCCTAACTATGGCTACACCTTC.

The V gene is TRBV6-4, the J gene TRBJ1-5; D uncertain. Germline CDR1 is MRHNA and CDR2 is SNTAGT. Between the trimmed V and J ends, which lost 4 bases and 0 bases, there was a span of 7 bases. This CDR3 has 14 residues. CDR3 coding DNA: TGTGCCAGCAGTGCCGAGTATAGCAATCAGCCCCAGCATTTT. Amino acids: CASSAEYSNQPQHF.

The chain has TRBV18 and TRBJ1-1; D is perhaps TRBD1 (5 bases). The length of the CDR3 is 15 residues. Trimming stripped 4 bases from V and 8 bases from J, with 20 bases between. From germline, CDR1 is KGHSH and CDR2 LQKENI. The CDR3 sequence is CASSLAGRNEQEAFF. The CDR3 region has the DNA TGTGCCAGCTCACTCGCAGGGAGGAACGAGCAGGAAGCTTTCTTT.

The CDR3 DNA sequence: TGTGCCACTTTGACAGCTCTGAACACTGAAGCTTTCTTT. Translated, it gives CATLTALNTEAFF. The V gene is TRBV19, the J gene TRBJ1-1; possible D gene TRBD1, 5 bases. This CDR3 comprises 13 residues. The ends were cut back, 10 bases at V and 0 bases at J, with 12 bases in the middle. The germline gives CDR1 LNHDA, CDR2 SQIVND (reference sequence).

V and J are TRBV28 and TRBJ1-2, with 7 bases fitting TRBD1. CDR1 is MDHEN, CDR2 SYDVKM, per germline. This CDR3 is 16 amino acids long. The V segment lost 0 bases and the J segment 4 bases; nucleotides outside the gene matches: 8. DNA for the CDR3: TGTGCCAGCAGTTTATGGGGCGCACAGGGGAGCTATGGCTACACCTTC. Its protein is CASSLWGAQGSYGYTF.

The rearrangement links TRBV10-2 to TRBJ2-7, with 9 bases that match TRBD1. Germline CDR1 is WSHSY and CDR2 is SAAADI. The CDR3 has 14 residues. The J segment lost 6 bases and the V segment lost 6 bases, leaving 9 bases of the junction unmatched. The CDR3 loop reads CASRTGQGFSEQYF. Here the CDR3 DNA reads TGCGCCAGCAGGACTGGACAGGGGTTTTCCGAGCAGTACTTC.